This TCR beta chain emerged from a study of blood T cell repertoires in COVID-19 (dated by TCRdb to 2018 to 2020). With respect to the entire study: The collaborator samples originated in the United States, Italy and Spain and spanned the acute and convalescent phases of COVID-19. Sample metadata almost always included a de-identified subject ID, COVID-19 status, age in years and sex. The prospective study material was composed of cDNA or gDNA derived from T cells, B-cell-depleted T cells, or PBMCs. The samples were drawn from the first 160 participants of the ongoing ImmuneRACE study and from 950 to 1,500 subjects provided by 6 global collaborators. The repertoires were made available in a free public database intended to serve as a resource for research on the immune response to SARS-CoV-2. Where available, HLA class I and class II types were taken from metadata supplied by the sample provider and were not determined by assay-based typing. The dataset comprised deeply sampled blood TCRbeta repertoires from subjects exposed to, actively infected with, or recovered from COVID-19. Findings and caveats that apply to the study as a whole: The amount of clinical and demographic metadata varied by source and participant and was provided uncurated.

In the case of this clone: Its antigen has not been determined. No clone much larger than this one lies a single base away; base qualities are absent.

TCRbeta CDR3 regions were amplified from genomic DNA using the immunoSEQ Assay, a bias-controlled multiplex PCR. Per the original workflow: The number of nucleated cells in each sample was estimated from the amplification of reference gene primers within the assay. Sequence reads were collapsed and filtered to measure the absolute abundance of every unique TCRbeta CDR3 rearrangement. Productive Simpson clonality was computed per sample as the square root of Simpson's diversity index over productive rearrangements. Held by TCRdb, this immuneACCESS table contains in-frame sequences only and omits some clones. Under half of the omission traces to an unresolved V gene where checked; the cause of the rest is unknown. V and J calls plus clone size are reproduced from that table; the DNA served to infer D and trimming. The sample has hundreds of thousands of clones on record, around 85% of them singletons. The ten most abundant clones make up 8.9% of the sample.

Whole blood was collected in K2EDTA tubes by collaborating institutions according to the institutions' own protocols. For TCRbeta analysis, collaborators shipped samples in one of three forms: frozen whole blood, isolated PBMCs, or DNA extracted from either of those sample types. For CDR1 and CDR2, the germline V gene lists MNHEY and SVGAGI. The CDR3 covers 14 residues, taking in both the cysteine and the phenylalanine. CDR3 DNA is the only sequence kept; it has 42 bases, read in frame from the first base. Trimming removed 4 bases from V and 9 bases from J; the gene matches leave 9 bases unexplained.

The chain was built from TRBV6-5 and TRBJ1-5; 7 junctional bases match TRBD1. The sequence derives from a man of 80 years or more with acute or convalescent COVID-19. The sample taken for sequencing was peripheral blood. The DNA sequence is as follows: TGTGCCAGCAGTTCGGGACAGCTCCTACGGCCCCAGCATTTT. This codes for CASSSGQLLRPQHF.